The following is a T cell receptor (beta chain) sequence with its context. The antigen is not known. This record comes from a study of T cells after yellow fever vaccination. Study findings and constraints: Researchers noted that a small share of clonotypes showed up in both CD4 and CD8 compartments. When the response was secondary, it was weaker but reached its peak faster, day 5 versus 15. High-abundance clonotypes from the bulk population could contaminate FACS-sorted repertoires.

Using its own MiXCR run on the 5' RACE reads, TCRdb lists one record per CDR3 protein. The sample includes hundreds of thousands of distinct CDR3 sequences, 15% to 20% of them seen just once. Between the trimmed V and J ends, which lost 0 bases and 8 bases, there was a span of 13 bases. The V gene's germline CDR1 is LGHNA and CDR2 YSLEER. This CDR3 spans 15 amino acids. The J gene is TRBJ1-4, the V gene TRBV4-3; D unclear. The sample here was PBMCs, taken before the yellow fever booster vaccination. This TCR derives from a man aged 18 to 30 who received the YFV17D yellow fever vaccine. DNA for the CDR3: TGCGCCAGCAGCCAAGAAATAGCGGGGTGGGAAAAACTGTTTTTT. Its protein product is CASSQEIAGWEKLFF.